One sample yielded the 29 T cell receptor beta chains listed below, sequenced in a study of blood T cell repertoires in COVID-19. The protocol was immunoSEQ multiplex PCR, while the TCRdb copy is restricted to in-frame clones and leaves out a portion. The sample has 200,000 to 300,000 clones, around nine tenths seen once; the top ten hold around 0.86%. The material sequenced was peripheral blood. The receptors stem from a man aged 25-45 years with COVID-19, enrolled during active disease.

This rearrangement joins TRBV19 to TRBJ1-6; 9 nucleotides align to TRBD1. This CDR3 comprises 15 residues. V was clipped by 7 bases and J by 7 bases; unmatched bases: 8. Germline CDR1 and CDR2: LNHDA and SQIVND (reference sequence). CDR3 in DNA: TGTGCCAGTACCCCGTCGGGGACAGGGAATTCACCCCTCCACTTT. It specifies CASTPSGTGNSPLHF.

CDR3 sequence reads: CASSLRPQVNTEAFF. The CDR3 coding sequence is TGTGCCAGCAGTCTCCGACCACAGGTGAACACTGAAGCTTTCTTT. The chain combines TRBV28 with TRBJ1-1; D might be TRBD1 (5 bases). V was clipped by 5 bases and J by 0 bases, with 13 bases between them. Germline values: CDR1 MDHEN, CDR2 SYDVKM. This CDR3 has 15 amino acids.

The rearrangement joins TRBV5-1 to TRBJ1-1; 8 positions match TRBD1. J gave up 4 bases and V 4 bases, and 9 bases lay outside the gene matches. Looked up from germline, CDR1 is SGHRS and CDR2 is YFSETQ. This CDR3 region has 15 residues. Here the CDR3 DNA reads TGCGCCAGCAGCCAACTAGGGACAGGTACCACTGAAGCTTTCTTT. Amino acid sequence: CASSQLGTGTTEAFF.

DNA for the CDR3: TGTGCCAGCTCACAGGAGACAGTTGGCACTGAAGCTTTCTTT. Translation: CASSQETVGTEAFF. The chain carries TRBV18 and TRBJ1-1; D might be TRBD1 (5 bases). Germline V gene sequence: CDR1 KGHSH, CDR2 LQKENI. Trimming pared 4 bases from V and 4 bases from J, leaving 13 bases between. The CDR3 runs to 14 residues.

The chain carries TRBV5-1 and TRBJ1-1; D not certain. The CDR3 is 15 residues long. Germline V gives CDR1 SGHRS, CDR2 YFSETQ. The ends were cut back, 2 bases at V and 3 bases at J, with 14 bases in the middle. This CDR3 is CASSFMAAGDTEAFF. The CDR3 DNA is TGCGCCAGCAGCTTTATGGCCGCCGGAGACACTGAAGCTTTCTTT.

This clone was observed a handful of times. The chain has TRBV3-1 (or the pseudogene TRBV3-2) and TRBJ1-5, with 10 bases fitting TRBD1. This CDR3 has 18 residues. The germline V gene has CDR1 LGHDT and CDR2 YNNKEL (reference sequence). Trimming removed 8 bases from V and 4 bases from J; junction bases left unmatched: 17. This chain's CDR3 is CASPRQGARKKGNQPQHF. The CDR3 DNA reads TGTGCCAGCCCCAGACAGGGGGCGCGAAAAAAGGGTAATCAGCCCCAGCATTTT.

This rearrangement joins TRBV7-6 to TRBJ2-1; 9 bases line up with TRBD2. The J segment lost 8 bases and the V segment lost 5 bases, leaving 13 bases of the junction unmatched. The CDR3 runs to 16 residues. Germline CDR1 is SGHVS and CDR2 is FNYEAQ. CDR3 coding DNA: TGTGCCAGCAGCCCGCCCTTCTGGCGGGGGGGGTATGAGCAGTTCTTC. It yields the protein CASSPPFWRGGYEQFF. Looking up the rest from reference TRBV7-6 and TRBJ2-1 gives the full variable domain: GAGVSQSPRYKVTKRGQDVALRCDPISGHVSLYWYRQALGQGPEFLTYFNYEAQQDKSGLPNDRFSAERPEGSISTLTIQRTEQRDSAMYRCASSPPFWRGGYEQFFGPGTRLTVL.

The V and J genes are TRBV2 and TRBJ1-2; tentative D call: TRBD1 (5 bases). Germline V gene lookup returns CDR1 SNHLY and CDR2 FYNNEI. The CDR3 consists of 14 residues. V gave up 0 bases and J gave up 0 bases, with 5 bases separating them. The CDR3 protein is CASSEATANYGYTF. DNA of the CDR3: TGTGCCAGCAGTGAAGCGACAGCTAACTATGGCTACACCTTC.

V usage is TRBV6-6 and J usage is TRBJ2-1; 14 bases map to TRBD2. CDR1 is MNHNY, CDR2 SVGAGI, per germline (reference sequence). The CDR3 has 16 residues. Unmatched junction bases numbered 3, after V lost 2 bases and J lost 6 bases. The CDR3 spells CASSYPGLAGGNEQFF. In DNA form, the CDR3 reads TGTGCCAGCAGTTACCCTGGACTAGCGGGGGGCAATGAGCAGTTCTTC.

In this sample, this clone turned up a few times. CDR3 region: CASSWKTGYNEQFF. CDR3 in DNA: TGTGCCAGCAGTTGGAAAACAGGATACAATGAGCAGTTCTTC. The rearrangement joins TRBV11-2 to TRBJ2-1; weak D call: TRBD1 (5 bases). The CDR3 covers 14 residues. Germline V gene lookup returns CDR1 SGHAT and CDR2 FQNNGV. The germline V and J ends were trimmed by 6 bases and 4 bases, with 13 bases remaining between them.

J is TRBJ1-1 and V is TRBV11-2; a possible D gene is TRBD1 (6 bases). Germline V gene lookup returns CDR1 SGHAT and CDR2 FQNNGV. Trimming removed 6 bases at V and 1 base at J, with 18 bases between. CDR3 length: 16 residues. The CDR3 here is CASSPSWGHPNTEAFF. In DNA form, the CDR3 reads TGTGCCAGCAGTCCTTCGTGGGGACACCCGAACACTGAAGCTTTCTTT.

The chain carries TRBV28 and TRBJ1-6; possible D gene TRBD1, 5 bases. The CDR3 has 16 residues. Germline V gene data show CDR1 as MDHEN and CDR2 as SYDVKM. The germline V and J ends were trimmed by 6 bases and 7 bases, with 19 bases remaining between them. CDR3 sequence (DNA): TGTGCCAGCAGCCGTCCAAGAAGACAGAGGAATTCACCCCTCCACTTT. Translating gives CASSRPRRQRNSPLHF.

The CDR3 nucleotides are TGTGCCAGCAGTTTATTCCCAGGGAATTCACCCCTCCACTTT. Translated: CASSLFPGNSPLHF. The V and J genes are TRBV28 and TRBJ1-6, with D perhaps TRBD1 (5 bases). The CDR3 consists of 14 residues. Per germline, CDR1 MDHEN and CDR2 SYDVKM. V lost 1 base and J lost 7, with 8 bases in between.

The chain uses TRBV3-1 (or the pseudogene TRBV3-2) and TRBJ2-3; 8 nucleotides align to TRBD2. Germline CDR1 is LGHDT and CDR2 is YNNKEL (reference sequence). There are 16 residues in the CDR3. Trimming removed 6 bases from V and 2 bases from J; junction bases left unmatched: 10. The CDR3 DNA sequence: TGTGCCAGCAGGACACCCCCGGGGGGGGACACAGATACGCAGTATTTT. Translated, it gives CASRTPPGGDTDTQYF.

This clone was seen just once. The chain carries TRBV11-3 and TRBJ2-3, with TRBD2 identical over 13 bases. Trimming removed 5 bases from V and 0 bases from J; junction bases left unmatched: 2. The CDR3 is 16 amino acids. From germline, CDR1 is SGHNT and CDR2 YENEEA. The CDR3 spells CASSRTSGGSTDTQYF. In DNA, the CDR3 is TGTGCCAGCAGCAGGACTAGCGGGGGTAGCACAGATACGCAGTATTTT.

The V gene is TRBV5-6, the J gene TRBJ2-1; 9 positions agree with TRBD2. Trimming at V came to 5 bases and at J to 4 bases, leaving 10 bases not matched to a gene. The length of the CDR3 is 16 residues. Germline CDR1 is SGHDT and CDR2 is YYEEEE. The CDR3 DNA reads as TGTGCCAGCAGTCAAGAAGCGGGGGGTTGGTACAATGAGCAGTTCTTC. Translated, it gives CASSQEAGGWYNEQFF.

This clone has a handful of counts. This sequence joins TRBV30 and TRBJ1-4, with no clear D. Between the trimmed V and J ends, which lost 4 bases and 0 bases, there was a span of 6 bases. This CDR3 comprises 13 residues. CDR1 and CDR2 (germline): GTSNPN, SVGIG (reference sequence). CDR3 sequence: CAWMAATNEKLFF. The CDR3 coding sequence is TGTGCCTGGATGGCAGCAACTAATGAAAAACTGTTTTTT.

Comments on this clone: Other DNA sequences in this specimen translate into the identical CDR3. The V call is TRBV27, the J call TRBJ1-6; no firm D call. Per the germline V gene, CDR1 is MNHEY and CDR2 is SMNVEV (reference sequence). Trimming removed 3 bases from V and 0 bases from J, with 6 bases in between. The CDR3 is made up of 15 amino acids. The CDR3 loop reads CASSLRSSYNSPLHF. CDR3 DNA: TGTGCCAGCAGTTTGCGGAGCTCCTATAATTCACCCCTCCACTTT.

This chain links TRBV11-2 with TRBJ2-7; D unclear. The V end lost 5 bases, the J end lost 2 bases, and 7 bases lay between the germline ends. Looked up from germline, CDR1 is SGHAT and CDR2 is FQNNGV. The CDR3 spans 12 residues. The CDR3 loop reads CASSLFAYEQYF. CDR3 bases: TGTGCCAGCAGCCTTTTTGCCTACGAGCAGTACTTC.

For this clone: Other DNA sequences in this specimen translate into the identical CDR3. This chain links TRBV3-1 (or the pseudogene TRBV3-2) with TRBJ1-1, with D unresolved. V was clipped by 2 bases and J by 1 base, with 2 bases between them. The germline CDR1 and CDR2 sequences are LGHDT and YNNKEL (reference sequence). CDR3 size: 12 residues. CDR3 nucleotides: TGTGCCAGCAGCCAACGGAACACTGAAGCTTTCTTT. Translation gives CASSQRNTEAFF.

The table lists this clone with a count of one. The J gene is TRBJ2-1, the V gene TRBV9; 7 nucleotides agree with TRBD2. V gave up 0 bases and J gave up 9 bases; unmatched junction bases: 6. CDR3 length: 14 residues. The germline gives CDR1 SGDLS, CDR2 YYNGEE. CDR3 region: CASSVAKTSIEQFF. CDR3 coding DNA: TGTGCCAGCAGCGTAGCTAAGACTAGCATTGAGCAGTTCTTC.

V is TRBV19 and J is TRBJ1-2, with 8 nucleotides matching TRBD1. The V gene end was trimmed by 4 bases and the J gene end by 5 bases; junction bases not matched to a gene: 6. This CDR3 region has 14 residues. Germline V gene lookup returns CDR1 LNHDA and CDR2 SQIVND (reference sequence). CDR3 DNA sequence: TGTGCCAGTAGTACCGGGACAGGAATTTATGGCTACACCTTC. It yields the protein CASSTGTGIYGYTF.

The V call is TRBV10-2, the J call TRBJ1-1; 7 nucleotides align to TRBD1. Trimming at V came to 8 bases and at J to 2 bases, leaving 11 bases not matched to a gene. CDR1 is WSHSY and CDR2 is SAAADI in the germline V gene. The CDR3 consists of 15 residues. The CDR3 is CASSIRDRDNTEAFF. CDR3 DNA: TGCGCCAGCTCGATTCGCGACAGGGACAACACTGAAGCTTTCTTT.

The J gene is TRBJ1-5, the V gene TRBV19; no firm D call. This CDR3 has 14 residues. The germline V gene encodes CDR1 LNHDA and CDR2 SQIVND (reference sequence). The V end was cut by 9 bases, the J end by 2 bases, with 14 bases between. The CDR3 here is CASVPGSGNQPQHF. The CDR3 DNA reads as TGTGCCAGCGTCCCGGGGAGCGGCAATCAGCCCCAGCATTTT. The complete variable domain, with remaining parts taken from reference TRBV19 and TRBJ1-5, reads DGGITQSPKYLFRKEGQNVTLSCEQNLNHDAMYWYRQDPGQGLRLIYYSQIVNDFQKGDIAEGYSVSREKKESFPLTVTSAQKNPTAFYLCASVPGSGNQPQHFGDGTRLSIL.

The gene calls are TRBV3-1 (or the pseudogene TRBV3-2) and TRBJ2-3, with 13 bases aligning to TRBD2. This CDR3 region has 17 residues. The junction had 6 bases not matched to a gene; V was cut back by 4 bases and J by 2 bases. The germline V gene has CDR1 LGHDT and CDR2 YNNKEL (reference sequence). The CDR3, as DNA: TGTGCCAGCAGCCTCTGGACTAGCGGGGGCCCCACAGATACGCAGTATTTT. Translating gives CASSLWTSGGPTDTQYF.

The chain joins TRBV5-1 to TRBJ2-5, with a possible D match to TRBD2 (6 bases). V lost 4 bases, J lost 2 bases, and 15 bases lay in between. This CDR3 contains 15 residues. Germline-derived CDR1 and CDR2 are SGHRS and YFSETQ. The CDR3 DNA sequence: TGCGCCAGCAGCCCCGTGGGGGGTGGGCAAGAGACCCAGTACTTC. This encodes CASSPVGGGQETQYF.

The count of this clone is one. DNA of the CDR3: TGTGCCAGCAGCTTAGGACGGGGGAACACTGAAGCTTTCTTT. It specifies CASSLGRGNTEAFF. The V gene is TRBV7-9, the J gene TRBJ1-1; D is unclear. Trimming pared 1 base from V and 1 base from J, leaving 7 bases between. Germline assignment: CDR1 SEHNR and CDR2 FQNEAQ (reference sequence). The CDR3 length is 14 residues.

DNA for the CDR3: TGTGCCAGTTCACAGGGATTCAGGCAGCCCCAGCATTTT. Protein product: CASSQGFRQPQHF. The chain combines TRBV19 with TRBJ1-5; a possible D gene is TRBD1 (6 bases). Trimming stripped 8 bases from V and 7 bases from J, with 15 bases between. The CDR3 totals 13 residues. In germline, CDR1 is LNHDA, CDR2 SQIVND (reference sequence).

In this sample, this clone turned up a few times. V is TRBV7-6 and J is TRBJ2-7; 10 nucleotides line up with TRBD2. Germline V gene sequence: CDR1 SGHVS, CDR2 FNYEAQ. The CDR3 is made up of 16 amino acids. The trim removed 4 bases at V and 0 bases at J, leaving 6 bases unmatched. The CDR3 DNA follows: TGTGCCAGCAGCTCGAGTCTAGCGGGGGCCTCCTACGAGCAGTACTTC. Protein product: CASSSSLAGASYEQYF.